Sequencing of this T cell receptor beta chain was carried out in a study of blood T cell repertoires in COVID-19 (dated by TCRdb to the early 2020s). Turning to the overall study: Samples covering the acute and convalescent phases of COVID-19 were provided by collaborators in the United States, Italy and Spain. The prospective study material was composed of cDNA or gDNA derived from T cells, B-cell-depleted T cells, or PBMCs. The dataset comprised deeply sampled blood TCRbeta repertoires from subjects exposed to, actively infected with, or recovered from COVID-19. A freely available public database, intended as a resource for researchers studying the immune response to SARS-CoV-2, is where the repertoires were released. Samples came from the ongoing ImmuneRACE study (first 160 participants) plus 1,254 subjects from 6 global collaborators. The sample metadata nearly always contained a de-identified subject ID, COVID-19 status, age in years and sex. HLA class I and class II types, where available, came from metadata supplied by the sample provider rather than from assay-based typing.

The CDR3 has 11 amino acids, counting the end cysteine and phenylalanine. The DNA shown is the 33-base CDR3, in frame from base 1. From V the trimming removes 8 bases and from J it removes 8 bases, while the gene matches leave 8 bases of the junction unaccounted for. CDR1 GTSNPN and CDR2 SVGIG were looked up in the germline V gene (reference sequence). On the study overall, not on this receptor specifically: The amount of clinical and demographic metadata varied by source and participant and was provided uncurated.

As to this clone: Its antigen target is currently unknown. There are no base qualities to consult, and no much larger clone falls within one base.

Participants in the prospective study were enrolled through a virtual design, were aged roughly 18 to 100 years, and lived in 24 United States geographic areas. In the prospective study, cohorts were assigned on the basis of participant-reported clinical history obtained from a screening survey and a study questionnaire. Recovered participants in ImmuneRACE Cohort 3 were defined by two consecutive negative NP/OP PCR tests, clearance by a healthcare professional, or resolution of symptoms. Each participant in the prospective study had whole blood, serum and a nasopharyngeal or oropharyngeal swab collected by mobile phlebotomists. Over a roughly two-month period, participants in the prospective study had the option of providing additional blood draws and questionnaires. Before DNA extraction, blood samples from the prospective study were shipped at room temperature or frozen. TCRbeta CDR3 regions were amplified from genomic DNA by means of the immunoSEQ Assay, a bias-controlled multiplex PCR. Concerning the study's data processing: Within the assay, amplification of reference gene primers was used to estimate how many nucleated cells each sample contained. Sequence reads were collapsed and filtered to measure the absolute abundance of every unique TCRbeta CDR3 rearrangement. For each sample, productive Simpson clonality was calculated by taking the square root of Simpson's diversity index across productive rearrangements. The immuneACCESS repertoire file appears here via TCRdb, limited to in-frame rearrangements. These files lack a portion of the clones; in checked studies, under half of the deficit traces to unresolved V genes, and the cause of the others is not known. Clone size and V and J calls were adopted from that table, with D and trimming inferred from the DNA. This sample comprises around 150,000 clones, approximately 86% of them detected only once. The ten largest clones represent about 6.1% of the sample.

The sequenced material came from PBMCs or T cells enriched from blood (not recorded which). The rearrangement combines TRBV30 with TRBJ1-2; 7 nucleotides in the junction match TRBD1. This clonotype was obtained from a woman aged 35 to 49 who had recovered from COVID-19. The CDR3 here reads CARTGARGYTF. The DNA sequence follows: TGTGCCCGAACAGGGGCCCGGGGCTACACCTTC.